This entry concerns a single T cell receptor beta chain. These data come from a study of blood T cell repertoires in COVID-19. Measured with immunoSEQ multiplex PCR; TCRdb has only the in-frame clones, and not every one. Among 260,000 or so clones listed, roughly 80% were seen once. The sample taken for sequencing was peripheral blood. This clonotype was obtained from a woman older than 75 with COVID-19, enrolled during active disease.

The CDR3 DNA is TGCGCCAGCAGCCAAGATGGGACAGAACGAAATGAAAAACTGTTTTTT. Amino acid sequence: CASSQDGTERNEKLFF. The chain employs TRBV4-1 and TRBJ1-4; 7 positions agree with TRBD1. CDR1 is MGHRA and CDR2 is YSYEKL in the germline V gene. The CDR3 loop spans 16 amino acids. Trimming took 0 bases from V and 5 from J; bases not matched to a gene: 6.